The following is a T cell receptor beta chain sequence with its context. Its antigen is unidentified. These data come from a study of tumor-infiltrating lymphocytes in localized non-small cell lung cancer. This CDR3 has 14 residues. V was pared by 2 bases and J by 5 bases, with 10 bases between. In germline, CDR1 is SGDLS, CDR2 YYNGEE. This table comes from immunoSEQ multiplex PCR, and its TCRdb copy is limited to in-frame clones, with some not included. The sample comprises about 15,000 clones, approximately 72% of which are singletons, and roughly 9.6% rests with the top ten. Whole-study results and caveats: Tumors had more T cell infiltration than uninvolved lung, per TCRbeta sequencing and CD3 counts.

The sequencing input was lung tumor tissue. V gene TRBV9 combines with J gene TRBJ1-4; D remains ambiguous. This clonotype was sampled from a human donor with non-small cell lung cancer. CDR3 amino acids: CASSVRGENEKLFF. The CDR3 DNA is TGTGCCAGCAGCGTCCGTGGAGAGAATGAAAAACTGTTTTTT.